What follows is one T cell receptor beta chain and its context. The antigen remains undetermined. This record belongs to a study of cytomegalovirus exposure and HLA in healthy donors. Generated by immunoSEQ multiplex PCR, the TCRdb table keeps only in-frame clones and is missing some. The sample has 300,000 to 400,000 clones, approximately 86% seen once. Study outcomes and limitations: Reports described diagnosis of cytomegalovirus status by the classifier as highly specific and sensitive. Rarity characterized most TCR sequences, yet some public TCRs appeared in many donors. The study labeled 150 to 200 TCR beta chains cytomegalovirus-associated.

CDR3 size: 13 residues. Germline V lookup: CDR1 GTSNPN, CDR2 SVGIG (reference sequence). Unmatched junction bases numbered 5, after V lost 3 bases and J lost 5 bases. The sequenced material came from PBMCs. This receptor was identified in a man aged 25-40 years in good health and CMV-seronegative. The chain has TRBV30 and TRBJ1-1; 8 nucleotides match TRBD1. Here the CDR3 DNA reads TGTGCCTGGAGGCGACAGGGGAGGACTGAAGCTTTCTTT. It encodes CAWRRQGRTEAFF.